What follows are 32 T cell receptor beta chains derived from one specimen sequenced in a study of control samples from healthy donors and cancer patients. Sequenced by immunoSEQ multiplex PCR; TCRdb stores in-frame clones only, minus some. The table includes some 120,000 clones, 80% to 90% detected once. The sequenced sample was PBMCs. Every receptor here comes from a woman between 45 and 65 years old with colorectal cancer.

This sequence joins TRBV4-1 and TRBJ1-2, with D perhaps matching TRBD1 (5 bases). V lost 0 bases and J lost 3, with 20 bases in between. The germline V gene encodes CDR1 MGHRA and CDR2 YSYEKL. The length of the CDR3 is 18 residues. CDR3 protein: CASSQDFTTAGIDYGYTF. CDR3 DNA: TGCGCCAGCAGCCAAGATTTTACGACGGCAGGGATCGACTATGGCTACACCTTC.

The rearrangement uses TRBV5-1 and TRBJ2-3; 11 positions agree with TRBD2. V trimming: 5 bases; J trimming: 5 bases; junction bases outside the gene matches: 7. Germline V gene sequence: CDR1 SGHRS, CDR2 YFSETQ. This CDR3 contains 15 residues. The CDR3 region has the DNA TGCGCCAGCAGGCTTAGCGGGGGGGCTATAGATACGCAGTATTTT. It encodes CASRLSGGAIDTQYF.

The chain couples TRBV9 to TRBJ2-7, with 11 bases matching TRBD2. V lost 3 bases, J lost 2 bases, and 4 bases stayed unmatched. The length of the CDR3 is 15 residues. The germline gives CDR1 SGDLS, CDR2 YYNGEE. The CDR3 protein is CASSGGTSGAYEQYF. The CDR3 bases are TGTGCCAGCAGCGGAGGGACTAGCGGAGCCTACGAGCAGTACTTC.

This sequence joins TRBV29-1 and TRBJ1-1; D perhaps matches TRBD1 (5 bases). This CDR3 is built from 12 residues. Germline-derived CDR1 and CDR2 are SQVTM and ANQGSEA. V lost 4 bases to trimming and J lost 4 bases, with 10 bases between them. The CDR3 DNA sequence: TGCAGCGTTGGTCAGGGAGCCACTGAAGCTTTCTTT. It specifies CSVGQGATEAFF.

CDR3 sequence (DNA): TGTGCCAGCATAACGTCCTTTTCGTACGAGCAGTACTTC. Translated: CASITSFSYEQYF. The V call is TRBV6-5, the J call TRBJ2-7; D is undetermined. The germline V gene has CDR1 MNHEY and CDR2 SVGAGI. The CDR3 contains 13 residues. V shed 7 bases and J shed 4 bases, with 14 bases lying between them.

The rearrangement joins TRBV19 to TRBJ1-2; TRBD1 agrees at 7 bases. Germline-derived CDR1 and CDR2 are LNHDA and SQIVND (reference sequence). The CDR3 is 13 amino acids. The V segment lost 4 bases and the J segment 4 bases; nucleotides outside the gene matches: 3. CDR3 in amino acids: CASSRQGAYGYTF. CDR3 nucleotide sequence: TGTGCCAGTAGTAGACAGGGTGCCTATGGCTACACCTTC.

The chain joins TRBV20-1 to TRBJ2-3; no clear D. Germline lookup yields CDR1 DFQATT and CDR2 SNEGSKA (reference sequence). Trimming removed 3 bases from V and 3 bases from J, with 16 bases in between. The CDR3 spans 15 residues. CDR3 amino acids: CSASRLPRATDTQYF. CDR3 in DNA: TGCAGTGCTAGTCGACTGCCCCGGGCGACAGATACGCAGTATTTT.

The chain is built from TRBV7-8 and TRBJ1-2; D is perhaps TRBD1 (5 bases). Germline values: CDR1 SGHVS, CDR2 FQNEAQ. Trimming stripped 5 bases from V and 7 bases from J, with 14 bases between. The length of the CDR3 is 13 residues. The CDR3 DNA reads TGTGCCAGCAGCCCGGGACTTATCTCTGGCTACACCTTC. This codes for CASSPGLISGYTF.

The rearrangement links TRBV2 to TRBJ2-1; D uncertain. CDR1 and CDR2 (germline): SNHLY, FYNNEI. Trimming stripped 2 bases from V and 15 bases from J, with 17 bases between. There are 13 residues in the CDR3. The CDR3 protein is CASSELFRTGRFF. The CDR3 DNA sequence: TGTGCCAGCAGTGAACTCTTCCGAACTGGGCGGTTCTTC. The variable domain in full, with the rest retrieved from reference TRBV2 and TRBJ2-1, is EPEVTQTPSHQVTQMGQEVILRCVPISNHLYFYWYRQILGQKVEFLVSFYNNEISEKSEIFDDQFSVERPDGSNFTLKIRSTKLEDSAMYFCASSELFRTGRFFGPGTRLTVL.

V usage is TRBV6-5 and J usage is TRBJ2-1; D is possibly TRBD2 (6 bases). V lost 5 bases, J lost 8 bases, and 7 bases lay in between. Germline V gene lookup returns CDR1 MNHEY and CDR2 SVGAGI. The CDR3 totals 11 residues. Here the CDR3 reads CASSRGDEQFF. CDR3 in DNA: TGTGCCAGCAGTCGCGGGGATGAGCAGTTCTTC.

The chain employs TRBV5-1 and TRBJ2-1; 7 positions match TRBD1. J lost 4 bases, V lost 4 bases, and 2 bases had no gene match. The CDR3 extends over 13 amino acids. Per germline, CDR1 SGHRS and CDR2 YFSETQ. The CDR3 DNA reads as TGCGCCAGCAGCCAGACAGGGTACAATGAGCAGTTCTTC. It is translated as CASSQTGYNEQFF.

The rearrangement uses TRBV16 and TRBJ1-2; D is perhaps TRBD1 (5 bases). Trimming shortened V by 1 base and J by 3 bases, and 15 bases separated the two germline ends. The CDR3 is 16 amino acids. Looked up from germline, CDR1 is KGHSY and CDR2 is FQNENV. CDR3 amino acids: CASSQYGSGGDYGYTF. CDR3 in DNA: TGTGCCAGCAGCCAATATGGGAGTGGGGGAGACTATGGCTACACCTTC.

The CDR3: CASSPRGSGADTQYF. CDR3 sequence (DNA): TGTGCCAGCAGCCCGCGTGGTAGCGGGGCAGATACGCAGTATTTT. The chain employs TRBV7-3 and TRBJ2-3, with 8 nucleotides matching TRBD2. The V segment lost 5 bases and the J segment 4 bases; nucleotides outside the gene matches: 8. The germline V gene has CDR1 SGHTA and CDR2 FQGTGA. CDR3 length: 15 amino acids.

The V call is TRBV18, the J call TRBJ1-1; D is perhaps TRBD1 (5 bases). V lost 5 bases and J 0 bases, leaving 7 bases between the germline ends. Looked up from germline, CDR1 is KGHSH and CDR2 is LQKENI. The CDR3 is 13 amino acids. The CDR3 protein is CASSATVNTEAFF. Written as DNA, the CDR3 is TGTGCCAGCTCAGCGACAGTGAACACTGAAGCTTTCTTT.

This chain joins TRBV5-4 and TRBJ2-5, with D possibly TRBD2 on 5 matching bases. Germline V gene lookup returns CDR1 SGHNT and CDR2 YYREEE (reference sequence). The CDR3 sequence is 13 residues long. Trimming removed 3 bases from V and 9 bases from J, with 15 bases in between. CDR3 sequence reads: CASSSVPSEAQYF. Here the CDR3 DNA reads TGTGCCAGCAGCTCAGTCCCCTCGGAGGCCCAGTACTTC.

The chain employs TRBV19 and TRBJ2-1; D unclear. The CDR3 is made up of 12 amino acids. The germline V gene has CDR1 LNHDA and CDR2 SQIVND (reference sequence). V was trimmed by 5 bases and J by 6 bases, leaving 8 bases between them. The CDR3 spells CASSQVGNEQFF. The CDR3 DNA reads as TGTGCCAGTAGTCAGGTTGGCAATGAGCAGTTCTTC.

The chain recombines TRBV11-2 with TRBJ2-3; D is unclear. Germline V gene sequence: CDR1 SGHAT, CDR2 FQNNGV. Trimming removed 4 bases from V and 4 bases from J, with 6 bases in between. CDR3 length: 12 residues. The CDR3 protein is CASSSSPDTQYF. In DNA form, the CDR3 reads TGTGCCAGCAGCTCCTCACCAGATACGCAGTATTTT.

The genes are TRBV7-2 and TRBJ2-5, with a possible D match to TRBD2 (5 bases). Germline lookup yields CDR1 SGHTA and CDR2 FQGNSA. Trimming cost V 1 base and J 1 base, with 13 bases left between them. The CDR3 covers 16 residues. In DNA form, the CDR3 reads TGTGCCAGCAGCTTAGTTGCTAGCATACTCCAAGAGACCCAGTACTTC. It yields the protein CASSLVASILQETQYF.

V gene TRBV28 combines with J gene TRBJ2-7; TRBD1 matches 7 bases. Germline V gives CDR1 MDHEN, CDR2 SYDVKM. The CDR3 has 16 amino acids. Trimming at V came to 3 bases and at J to 5 bases, leaving 13 bases not matched to a gene. The CDR3 sequence is CASSLDSGQKFDEQYF. The CDR3 DNA sequence: TGTGCCAGCAGTTTGGACTCGGGACAGAAATTCGACGAGCAGTACTTC. The full variable domain, completed using reference TRBV28 and TRBJ2-7, is DVKVTQSSRYLVKRTGEKVFLECVQDMDHENMFWYRQDPGLGLRLIYFSYDVKMKEKGDIPEGYSVSREKKERFSLILESASTNQTSMYLCASSLDSGQKFDEQYFGPGTRLTVT.

The chain has TRBV29-1 and TRBJ1-5; the match to TRBD1 covers 8 bases. This CDR3 has 13 amino acids. Germline-derived CDR1 and CDR2 are SQVTM and ANQGSEA. Trimming cost V 7 bases and J 6 bases; bases outside gene matches: 8. The CDR3 reads CSGGQGKGQPQHF. CDR3 in DNA: TGCAGCGGAGGACAGGGTAAAGGTCAGCCCCAGCATTTT.

The J gene is TRBJ2-2, the V gene TRBV5-1; D unclear. V was shortened by 7 bases and J by 3 bases, with 4 bases between the two germline ends. Per the germline V gene, CDR1 is SGHRS and CDR2 is YFSETQ. The CDR3 totals 11 residues. In DNA, the CDR3 is TGCGCCAGCGGGTACACCGGGGAGCTGTTTTTT. Translating it yields CASGYTGELFF.

The gene calls are TRBV19 and TRBJ2-3, with D uncertain. The CDR3 spans 13 residues. V dropped 5 bases and J dropped 2 bases, with 8 bases sitting between them. CDR1 and CDR2 (germline): LNHDA, SQIVND (reference sequence). The DNA of the CDR3 is TGTGCCAGTAGTGCGGTATCCACAGATACGCAGTATTTT. Amino acids: CASSAVSTDTQYF.

The chain links TRBV19 to TRBJ1-6; D is unclear. Germline V CDR1 and CDR2: LNHDA, SQIVND (reference sequence). Between the trimmed V and J ends, which lost 5 bases and 2 bases, there was a span of 13 bases. This CDR3 has 16 residues. The DNA for the CDR3 is TGTGCCAGTAGTTACACGCTCAGAGCCTATAATTCACCCCTCCACTTT. Its protein product is CASSYTLRAYNSPLHF.

This clone was detected once. The chain is built from TRBV2 and TRBJ1-1; D uncertain. The CDR3 is 14 residues long. The V and J ends lost 1 base and 3 bases respectively, with 9 bases between them. Germline V lookup: CDR1 SNHLY, CDR2 FYNNEI. CDR3 nucleotide sequence: TGTGCCAGCAGTGAAGAACGGTTAGACACTGAAGCTTTCTTT. Its protein product is CASSEERLDTEAFF.

Concerning this clone itself: Additional DNA sequences in this sample encode the identical CDR3. The chain has TRBV7-9 and TRBJ2-1; weak D call: TRBD1 (6 bases). In germline, CDR1 is SEHNR, CDR2 FQNEAQ (reference sequence). Trimming removed 2 bases at V and 7 bases at J, with 15 bases between. CDR3 length equals 15 residues. CDR3 residues: CASSLFAGARNEQFF. The DNA of the CDR3 is TGTGCCAGCAGCTTATTTGCAGGGGCAAGGAATGAGCAGTTCTTC.

This clone has only one observation. The chain links TRBV3-1 (or the pseudogene TRBV3-2) to TRBJ2-5, with D perhaps TRBD2 (6 bases). The CDR3 extends over 16 amino acids. Germline-derived CDR1 and CDR2 are LGHDT and YNNKEL (reference sequence). V lost 1 base to trimming and J lost 5 bases, with 17 bases between them. The CDR3 DNA reads as TGTGCCAGCAGCCAAGCCGGGGGAGTTCCGGGCGAGACCCAGTACTTC. This encodes CASSQAGGVPGETQYF.

The chain carries TRBV5-8 and TRBJ2-7; 10 nucleotides match TRBD1. Germline values: CDR1 SGHTS, CDR2 YDEGEE. The CDR3 extends over 13 amino acids. V dropped 10 bases and J dropped 5; count of bases not matched to a gene: 9. The CDR3 spells CAGSGTGANEQYF. As DNA, the CDR3 is TGTGCCGGATCCGGGACAGGGGCCAACGAGCAGTACTTC. The whole variable domain, filled in from reference TRBV5-8 and TRBJ2-7, reads EAGVTQSPTHLIKTRGQQATLRCSPISGHTSVYWYQQALGLGLQFLLWYDEGEERNRGNFPPRFSGRQFPNYSSELNVNALELEDSALYLCAGSGTGANEQYFGPGTRLTVT.

The V gene is TRBV29-1, the J gene TRBJ2-6; 9 bases match TRBD1. This CDR3 contains 15 residues. V dropped 6 bases and J dropped 1; count of bases not matched to a gene: 4. Looked up from germline, CDR1 is SQVTM and CDR2 is ANQGSEA. The CDR3 protein is CSVGQGSSGANVLTF. The CDR3 nucleotides read TGCAGCGTAGGACAGGGGTCGTCTGGGGCCAACGTCCTGACTTTC.

V gene TRBV10-3 combines with J gene TRBJ2-1; 7 bases match TRBD2. The V and J ends lost 2 bases and 6 bases, in that order; junction bases with no gene match: 10. Germline V lookup: CDR1 ENHRY, CDR2 SYGVKD. This CDR3 is built from 16 residues. The chain's CDR3 is CAISEEAGAGSNEQFF. The CDR3 DNA sequence: TGTGCCATCAGTGAGGAGGCGGGAGCAGGTAGCAATGAGCAGTTCTTC.

The chain joins TRBV18 to TRBJ2-7, with a possible D match to TRBD2 (5 bases). This CDR3 spans 14 amino acids. Trimming took 5 bases from V and 2 from J, leaving 13 bases between them. Germline loops: CDR1 KGHSH, CDR2 LQKENI. As DNA, the CDR3 is TGTGCCAGCTCATCCGAGCAACTAGCCTACGAGCAGTACTTC. It encodes CASSSEQLAYEQYF.

This clone has a single count. V gene TRBV7-6 combines with J gene TRBJ1-4; D not resolved. Germline-derived CDR1 and CDR2 are SGHVS and FNYEAQ. CDR3 length: 15 amino acids. With 4 bases removed from V and 0 bases from J, the gap between germline ends came to 9 bases. The CDR3 is CASSSALATNEKLFF. CDR3 bases: TGTGCCAGCAGCTCCGCCTTAGCAACTAATGAAAAACTGTTTTTT.

This chain links TRBV12-2 with TRBJ2-1; the DNA was not compared with TRBD2, the D call given in the table. TRBV12-2 is classified as a pseudogene. The CDR3 has 15 amino acids. This chain's CDR3 is CASRLEPSGTNEQFF. CDR3 nucleotides: TGTGCAAGTCGCTTAGAGCCTAGCGGGACCAATGAGCAGTTCTTC.